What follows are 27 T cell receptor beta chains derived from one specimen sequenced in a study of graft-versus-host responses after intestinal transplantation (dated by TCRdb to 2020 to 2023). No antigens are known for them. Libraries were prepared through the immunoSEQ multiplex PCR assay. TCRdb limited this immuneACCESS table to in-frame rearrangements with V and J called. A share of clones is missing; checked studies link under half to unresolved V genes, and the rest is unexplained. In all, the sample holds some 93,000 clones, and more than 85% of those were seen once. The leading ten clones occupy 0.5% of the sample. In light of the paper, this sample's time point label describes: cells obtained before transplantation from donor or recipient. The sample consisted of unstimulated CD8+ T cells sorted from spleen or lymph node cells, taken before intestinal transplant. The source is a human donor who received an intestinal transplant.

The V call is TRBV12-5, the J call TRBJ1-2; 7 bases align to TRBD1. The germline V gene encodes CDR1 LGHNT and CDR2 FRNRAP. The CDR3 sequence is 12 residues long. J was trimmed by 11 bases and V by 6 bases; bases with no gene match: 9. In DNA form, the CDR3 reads TGTGCTAGTGGCCGGACAGGCGAATTTTACACCTTC. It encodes CASGRTGEFYTF.

The CDR3 nucleotides read TGCGCCAGCAGCCCCACCCGTGGACTAGCGGGAGTAGAGCAGTACTTC. Amino acids: CASSPTRGLAGVEQYF. The chain combines TRBV5-1 with TRBJ2-7, with TRBD2 matching over 13 bases. This CDR3 has 16 residues. Germline loops: CDR1 SGHRS, CDR2 YFSETQ. V shed 4 bases and J 7 bases; nucleotides not matched to a gene: 11.

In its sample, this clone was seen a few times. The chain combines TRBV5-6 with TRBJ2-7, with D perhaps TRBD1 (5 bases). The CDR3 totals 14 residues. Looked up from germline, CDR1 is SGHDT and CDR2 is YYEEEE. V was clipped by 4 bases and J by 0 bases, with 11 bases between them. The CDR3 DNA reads TGTGCCAGCAGCCCCGAGGACAACTCCTACGAGCAGTACTTC. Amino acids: CASSPEDNSYEQYF.

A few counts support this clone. DNA of the CDR3: TGTGCCAGCAGTTTTTCAGGGATTAACTACGAGCAGTACTTC. This gives the protein CASSFSGINYEQYF. The chain has TRBV27 and TRBJ2-7; the D gene is possibly TRBD1 (5 bases). V was shortened by 3 bases and J by 3 bases, with 12 bases between the two germline ends. This CDR3 has 14 residues. Germline assignment: CDR1 MNHEY and CDR2 SMNVEV (reference sequence).

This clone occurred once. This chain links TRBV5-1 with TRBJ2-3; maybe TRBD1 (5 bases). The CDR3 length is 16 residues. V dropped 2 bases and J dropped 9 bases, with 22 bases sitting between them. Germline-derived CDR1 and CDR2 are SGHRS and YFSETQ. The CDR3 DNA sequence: TGCGCCAGCAGCTTCCCCGGACACCCTCTAGGAGACACGCAGTATTTT. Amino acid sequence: CASSFPGHPLGDTQYF.

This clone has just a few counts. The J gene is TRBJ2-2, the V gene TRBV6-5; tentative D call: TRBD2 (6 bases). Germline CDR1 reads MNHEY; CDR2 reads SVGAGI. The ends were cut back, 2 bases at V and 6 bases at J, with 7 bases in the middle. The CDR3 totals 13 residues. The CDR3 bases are TGTGCCAGCAGTTACCGGAGGGCCGGGGAGCTGTTTTTT. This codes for CASSYRRAGELFF.

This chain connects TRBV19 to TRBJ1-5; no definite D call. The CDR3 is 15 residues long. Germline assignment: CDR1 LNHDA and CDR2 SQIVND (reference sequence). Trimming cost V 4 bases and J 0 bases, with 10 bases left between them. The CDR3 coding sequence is TGTGCCAGTAGTAGCAGACTAGTTAGCAATCAGCCCCAGCATTTT. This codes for CASSSRLVSNQPQHF. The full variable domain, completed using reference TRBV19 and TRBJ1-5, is DGGITQSPKYLFRKEGQNVTLSCEQNLNHDAMYWYRQDPGQGLRLIYYSQIVNDFQKGDIAEGYSVSREKKESFPLTVTSAQKNPTAFYLCASSSRLVSNQPQHFGDGTRLSIL.

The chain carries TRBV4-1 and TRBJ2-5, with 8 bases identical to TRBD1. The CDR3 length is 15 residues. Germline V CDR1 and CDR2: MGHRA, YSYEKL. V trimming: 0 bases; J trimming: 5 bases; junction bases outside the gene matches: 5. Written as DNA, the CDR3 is TGCGCCAGCAGCCAAGACCCCGGACAGGGCGAGACCCAGTACTTC. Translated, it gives CASSQDPGQGETQYF.

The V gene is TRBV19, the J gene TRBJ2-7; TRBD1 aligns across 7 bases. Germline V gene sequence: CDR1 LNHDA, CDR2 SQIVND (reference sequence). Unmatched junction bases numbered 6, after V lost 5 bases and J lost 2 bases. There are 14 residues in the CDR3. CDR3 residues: CASSPGTDTYEQYF. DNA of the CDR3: TGTGCCAGTAGTCCCGGGACAGACACCTACGAGCAGTACTTC.

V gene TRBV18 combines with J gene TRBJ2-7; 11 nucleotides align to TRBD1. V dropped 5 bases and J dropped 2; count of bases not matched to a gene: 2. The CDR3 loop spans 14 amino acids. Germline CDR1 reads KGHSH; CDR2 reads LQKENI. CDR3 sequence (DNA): TGTGCCAGCTCAGTGGGACAGGGGGCCTACGAGCAGTACTTC. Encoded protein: CASSVGQGAYEQYF. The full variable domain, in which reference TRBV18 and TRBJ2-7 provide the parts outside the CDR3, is NAGVMQNPRHLVRRRGQEARLRCSPMKGHSHVYWYRQLPEEGLKFMVYLQKENIIDESGMPKERFSAEFPKEGPSILRIQQVVRGDSAAYFCASSVGQGAYEQYFGPGTRLTVT.

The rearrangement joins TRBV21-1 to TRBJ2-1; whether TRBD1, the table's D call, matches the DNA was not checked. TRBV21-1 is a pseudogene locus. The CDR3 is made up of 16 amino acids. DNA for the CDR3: TGTGCCAGCAGCGCTTCGACAGGGTTCTCCTACAATGAGCAGTTCTTC. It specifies CASSASTGFSYNEQFF.

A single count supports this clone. The CDR3 nucleotides are TGTGCCAGCAGCCAGGGACAGGGAACATCCTACGAGCAGTACTTC. Translation gives CASSQGQGTSYEQYF. The gene calls are TRBV11-3 and TRBJ2-7; TRBD1 aligns across 9 bases. Germline CDR1 SGHNT, CDR2 YENEEA. After removal of 5 bases from V and 1 base from J, the junction contained 6 bases not matched to a gene. The CDR3 consists of 15 residues.

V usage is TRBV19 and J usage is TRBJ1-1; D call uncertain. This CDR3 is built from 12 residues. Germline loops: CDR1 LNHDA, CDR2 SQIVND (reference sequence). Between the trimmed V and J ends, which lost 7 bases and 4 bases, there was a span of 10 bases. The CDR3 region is CASTHGSTEAFF. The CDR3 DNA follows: TGTGCCAGTACCCACGGGAGCACTGAAGCTTTCTTT.

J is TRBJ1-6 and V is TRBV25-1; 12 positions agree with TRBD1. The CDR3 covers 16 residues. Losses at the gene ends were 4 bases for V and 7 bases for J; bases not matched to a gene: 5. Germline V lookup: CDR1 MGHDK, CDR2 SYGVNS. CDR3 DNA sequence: TGTGCCAGCAGTGCCCGGGACAGGGGGCTAAATTCACCCCTCCACTTT. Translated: CASSARDRGLNSPLHF.

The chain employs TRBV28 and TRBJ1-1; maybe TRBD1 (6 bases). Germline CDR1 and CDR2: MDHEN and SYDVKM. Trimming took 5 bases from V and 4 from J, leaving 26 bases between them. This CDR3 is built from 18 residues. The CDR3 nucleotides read TGTGCCAGCAGTGGGTCGGTTGAGGACAGTAGGCCCAGCACTGAAGCTTTCTTT. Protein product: CASSGSVEDSRPSTEAFF. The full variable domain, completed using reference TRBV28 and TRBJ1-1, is DVKVTQSSRYLVKRTGEKVFLECVQDMDHENMFWYRQDPGLGLRLIYFSYDVKMKEKGDIPEGYSVSREKKERFSLILESASTNQTSMYLCASSGSVEDSRPSTEAFFGQGTRLTVV.

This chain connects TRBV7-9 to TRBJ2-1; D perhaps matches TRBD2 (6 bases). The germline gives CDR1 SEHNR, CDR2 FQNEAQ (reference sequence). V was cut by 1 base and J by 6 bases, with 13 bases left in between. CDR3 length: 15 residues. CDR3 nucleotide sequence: TGTGCCAGCAGCTTAGGGACTAATCTGGCCAATGAGCAGTTCTTC. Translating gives CASSLGTNLANEQFF.

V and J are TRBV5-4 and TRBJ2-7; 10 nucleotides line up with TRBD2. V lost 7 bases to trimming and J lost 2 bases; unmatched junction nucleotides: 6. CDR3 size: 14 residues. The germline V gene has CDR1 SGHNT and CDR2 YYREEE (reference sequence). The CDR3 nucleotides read TGTGCCAGCGCCCGTGGGACTAGCGCCTACGAGCAGTACTTC. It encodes CASARGTSAYEQYF.

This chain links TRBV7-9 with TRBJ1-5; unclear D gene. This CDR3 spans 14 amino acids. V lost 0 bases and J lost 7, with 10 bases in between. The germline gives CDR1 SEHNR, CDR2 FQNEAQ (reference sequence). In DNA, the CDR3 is TGTGCCAGCAGCTTAGCCCCTCCCGGGCAGCCCCAGCATTTT. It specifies CASSLAPPGQPQHF.

The CDR3: CASSVAASGGTGELFF. CDR3 sequence (DNA): TGTGCCAGCAGCGTAGCGGCTAGCGGGGGAACCGGGGAGCTGTTTTTT. V usage is TRBV9 and J usage is TRBJ2-2; TRBD2 aligns across 10 bases. The CDR3 covers 16 residues. V dropped 0 bases and J dropped 5; count of bases not matched to a gene: 4. Germline V gene sequence: CDR1 SGDLS, CDR2 YYNGEE. The full variable domain, with the rest looked up from reference TRBV9 and TRBJ2-2, is DSGVTQTPKHLITATGQRVTLRCSPRSGDLSVYWYQQSLDQGLQFLIQYYNGEERAKGNILERFSAQQFPDLHSELNLSSLELGDSALYFCASSVAASGGTGELFFGEGSRLTVL.

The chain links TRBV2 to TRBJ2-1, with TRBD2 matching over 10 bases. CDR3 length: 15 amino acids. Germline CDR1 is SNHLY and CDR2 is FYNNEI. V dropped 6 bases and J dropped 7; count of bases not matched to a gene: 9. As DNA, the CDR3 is TGTGCCAGCAGGCTACTAGCGGGGTCTGGGAATGAGCAGTTCTTC. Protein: CASRLLAGSGNEQFF.

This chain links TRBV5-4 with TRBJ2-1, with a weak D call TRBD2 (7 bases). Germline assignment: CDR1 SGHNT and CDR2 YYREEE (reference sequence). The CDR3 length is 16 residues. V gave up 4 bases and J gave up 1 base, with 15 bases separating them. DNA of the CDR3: TGTGCCAGCAGCCCCGAAGGGGGACTATCCTACAATGAGCAGTTCTTC. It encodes CASSPEGGLSYNEQFF.

In nucleotides, the CDR3 is TGTGCCAGCAGCTTGGCCTCTGGGCAGGGAGAGACCCAGTACTTC. This translates into CASSLASGQGETQYF. This chain joins TRBV5-6 and TRBJ2-5, with a tentative D call TRBD1 (5 bases). This CDR3 has 15 residues. CDR1 is SGHDT, CDR2 YYEEEE, per germline. V was shortened by 0 bases and J by 4 bases, with 13 bases between the two germline ends. The whole variable domain, remainder taken from reference TRBV5-6 and TRBJ2-5, is DAGVTQSPTHLIKTRGQQVTLRCSPKSGHDTVSWYQQALGQGPQFIFQYYEEEERQRGNFPDRFSGHQFPNYSSELNVNALLLGDSALYLCASSLASGQGETQYFGPGTRLLVL.

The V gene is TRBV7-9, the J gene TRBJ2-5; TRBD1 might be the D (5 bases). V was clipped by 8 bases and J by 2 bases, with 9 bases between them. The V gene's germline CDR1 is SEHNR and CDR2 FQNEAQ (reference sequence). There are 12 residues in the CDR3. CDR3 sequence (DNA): TGTGCCAGCCGGCAGGGACAAGAGACCCAGTACTTC. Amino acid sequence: CASRQGQETQYF.

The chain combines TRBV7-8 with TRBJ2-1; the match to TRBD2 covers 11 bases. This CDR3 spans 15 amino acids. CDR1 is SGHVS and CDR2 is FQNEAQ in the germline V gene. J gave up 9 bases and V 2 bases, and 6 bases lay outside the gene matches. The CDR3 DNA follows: TGTGCCAGCAGCTTATATAGCGGGGGGGCCCCTGAGCAGTTCTTC. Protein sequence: CASSLYSGGAPEQFF. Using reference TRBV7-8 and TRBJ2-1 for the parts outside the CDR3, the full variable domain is GAGVSQSPRYKVAKRGQDVALRCDPISGHVSLFWYQQALGQGPEFLTYFQNEAQLDKSGLPSDRFFAERPEGSVSTLKIQRTQQEDSAVYLCASSLYSGGAPEQFFGPGTRLTVL.

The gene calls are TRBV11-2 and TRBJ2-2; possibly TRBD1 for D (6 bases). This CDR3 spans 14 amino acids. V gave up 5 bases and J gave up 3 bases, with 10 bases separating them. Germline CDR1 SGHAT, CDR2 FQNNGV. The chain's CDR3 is CASSPDRHTGELFF. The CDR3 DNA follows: TGTGCCAGCAGCCCCGACAGGCACACCGGGGAGCTGTTTTTT. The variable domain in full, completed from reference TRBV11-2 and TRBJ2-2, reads EAGVAQSPRYKIIEKRQSVAFWCNPISGHATLYWYQQILGQGPKLLIQFQNNGVVDDSQLPKDRFSAERLKGVDSTLKIQPAKLEDSAVYLCASSPDRHTGELFFGEGSRLTVL.

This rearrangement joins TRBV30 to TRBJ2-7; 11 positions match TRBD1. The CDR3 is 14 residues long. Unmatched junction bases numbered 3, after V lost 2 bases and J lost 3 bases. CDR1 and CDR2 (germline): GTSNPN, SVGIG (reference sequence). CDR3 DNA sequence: TGTGCCTGGAGTATGGACAGGGGGCACTACGAGCAGTACTTC. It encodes CAWSMDRGHYEQYF.

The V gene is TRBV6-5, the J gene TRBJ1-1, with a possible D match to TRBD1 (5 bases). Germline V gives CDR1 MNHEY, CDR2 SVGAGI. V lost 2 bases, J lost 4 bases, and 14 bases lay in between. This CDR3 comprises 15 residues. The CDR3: CASSYRAGGSTEAFF. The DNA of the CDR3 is TGTGCCAGCAGTTACCGTGCCGGGGGGAGCACTGAAGCTTTCTTT.